Listed here are 15 T cell receptor beta chains from one sample, sequenced in a study of blood T cell repertoires in COVID-19. Libraries were prepared by immunoSEQ multiplex PCR; TCRdb keeps only in-frame clonotypes and omits some of them. Of roughly 160,000 clones listed, around 85% are singletons. The sequenced sample consisted of peripheral blood. Source of these receptors: a woman older than 75 with COVID-19, enrolled during active disease.

V is TRBV2 and J is TRBJ1-5; D ambiguous. The ends were cut back, 4 bases at V and 0 bases at J, with 7 bases in the middle. This CDR3 is built from 14 residues. Germline-derived CDR1 and CDR2 are SNHLY and FYNNEI. CDR3 coding DNA: TGTGCCAGCAGTGTAGAAAGTAGCAATCAGCCCCAGCATTTT. Amino acid sequence: CASSVESSNQPQHF.

The chain employs TRBV4-1 and TRBJ2-1; possibly TRBD2 for D (5 bases). Germline CDR1 MGHRA, CDR2 YSYEKL. This CDR3 is 14 amino acids long. Trimming took 6 bases from V and 3 from J, leaving 12 bases between them. The DNA for the CDR3 is TGCGCCAGCAGACGAGCGGACTTCTACAATGAGCAGTTCTTC. Its translation: CASRRADFYNEQFF.

The chain couples TRBV19 to TRBJ2-1; possible D gene TRBD2, 5 bases. The CDR3 is made up of 14 amino acids. V was cut by 10 bases and J by 5 bases, with 18 bases left in between. Germline CDR1 reads LNHDA; CDR2 reads SQIVND (reference sequence). CDR3 DNA sequence: TGTGCCACCCCCGGGGAGACGAATGACAATGAGCAGTTCTTC. Translating gives CATPGETNDNEQFF.

CDR3 DNA sequence: TGCGCCAGCAGCCCAAATCAGGGGGCGGAATATGGCTACACCTTC. Its protein product is CASSPNQGAEYGYTF. This chain links TRBV5-1 with TRBJ1-2; 8 nucleotides align to TRBD1. V shed 4 bases and J 5 bases; nucleotides not matched to a gene: 10. The germline V gene encodes CDR1 SGHRS and CDR2 YFSETQ. This CDR3 region has 15 residues.

This rearrangement joins TRBV3-1 (or the pseudogene TRBV3-2) to TRBJ1-5, with 12 bases fitting TRBD1. In germline, CDR1 is LGHDT, CDR2 YNNKEL (reference sequence). The CDR3 runs 17 residues. V was pared by 0 bases and J by 6 bases, with 6 bases of the junction left unmatched. This CDR3 reads CASSQEPGTGGSQPQHF. The CDR3 DNA is TGTGCCAGCAGCCAAGAACCGGGGACAGGGGGCAGTCAGCCCCAGCATTTT.

The rearrangement uses TRBV29-1 and TRBJ1-4; 7 nucleotides line up with TRBD1. The CDR3 runs to 14 residues. V lost 7 bases, J lost 8 bases, and 13 bases stayed unmatched. From germline, CDR1 is SQVTM and CDR2 ANQGSEA. The CDR3 loop is CSGLRQGEKEKLFF. As DNA, the CDR3 is TGCAGCGGGCTGCGACAGGGTGAAAAAGAAAAACTGTTTTTT. Filled out from reference TRBV29-1 and TRBJ1-4, the complete variable domain reads SAVISQKPSRDICQRGTSLTIQCQVDSQVTMMFWYRQQPGQSLTLIATANQGSEATYESGFVIDKFPISRPNLTFSTLTVSNMSPEDSSIYLCSGLRQGEKEKLFFGSGTQLSVL.

This clone occurred once. The CDR3 sequence is CASSPWDMANEKLFF. CDR3 sequence (DNA): TGTGCCAGCAGCCCCTGGGACATGGCTAATGAAAAACTGTTTTTT. The gene calls are TRBV3-1 (or the pseudogene TRBV3-2) and TRBJ1-4; D is perhaps TRBD1 (6 bases). Germline loops: CDR1 LGHDT, CDR2 YNNKEL (reference sequence). This CDR3 has 15 residues. Trimming took off 4 bases at V and 3 bases at J, with 12 bases between the two ends.

V and J are TRBV9 and TRBJ1-3; possibly TRBD1 for D (5 bases). Germline V CDR1 and CDR2: SGDLS, YYNGEE. The V and J ends lost 4 bases and 4 bases respectively, with 15 bases between them. The CDR3 extends over 15 amino acids. In nucleotides, the CDR3 is TGTGCCAGCAGCACCTCGCGGGACGCAGGAAACACCATATATTTT. This codes for CASSTSRDAGNTIYF.

The chain links TRBV5-6 to TRBJ1-4; no definite D call. Germline V gene lookup returns CDR1 SGHDT and CDR2 YYEEEE. The V and J ends lost 4 bases and 4 bases respectively, with 8 bases between them. There are 13 residues in the CDR3. The CDR3 DNA is TGTGCCAGCAGCCCTGGCAGTAATGAAAAACTGTTTTTT. It is translated as CASSPGSNEKLFF.

This chain uses TRBV27 with TRBJ1-1; D is undetermined. The germline CDR1 and CDR2 sequences are MNHEY and SMNVEV (reference sequence). V was shortened by 6 bases and J by 1 base, with 3 bases between the two germline ends. The CDR3 runs to 11 residues. CDR3 sequence (DNA): TGTGCCAGCAGGCGGAACACTGAAGCTTTCTTT. Protein product: CASRRNTEAFF.

CDR3 DNA sequence: TGTGCCAGCAGCGCGTCCCAGGGGGCAGATACGCAGTATTTT. Translated: CASSASQGADTQYF. J is TRBJ2-3 and V is TRBV9, with 7 nucleotides matching TRBD1. The germline CDR1 and CDR2 sequences are SGDLS and YYNGEE. J gave up 4 bases and V 3 bases, and 5 bases lay outside the gene matches. CDR3 size: 14 residues.

Comment on this clone: At one end the junction does not follow the germline gene, possibly because of a read error. Within the sample, other DNA sequences also encode this same CDR3. This rearrangement joins TRBV18 to TRBJ1-5; D perhaps matches TRBD1 (6 bases). Germline V gene sequence: CDR1 KGHSH, CDR2 LQKENI. The CDR3 is made up of 14 amino acids. CDR3: CASSPAGGNQPQHF. The CDR3 bases are TGTGCCAGCTCACCAGCGGGGGGCAACCAGCCCCAGCATTTT.

The chain couples TRBV3-1 (or the pseudogene TRBV3-2) to TRBJ2-7; D ambiguous. V lost 3 bases to trimming and J lost 3 bases, with 9 bases between them. The CDR3 is 13 residues long. The germline CDR1 and CDR2 sequences are LGHDT and YNNKEL (reference sequence). The CDR3 here is CASSHGRSYEQYF. The CDR3 nucleotides are TGTGCCAGCAGCCATGGTAGGAGCTACGAGCAGTACTTC.

The chain uses TRBV20-1 and TRBJ1-2, with D unresolved. Trimming removed 1 base from V and 8 bases from J, with 8 bases in between. The germline V gene has CDR1 DFQATT and CDR2 SNEGSKA (reference sequence). This CDR3 spans 11 amino acids. CDR3 sequence: CSARVNGGYTF. CDR3 bases: TGCAGTGCTAGAGTAAACGGGGGCTACACCTTC.

The chain uses TRBV7-3 and TRBJ1-5, with TRBD1 matching 11 bases. Germline values: CDR1 SGHTA, CDR2 FQGTGA. This CDR3 comprises 17 residues. Unmatched junction bases numbered 11, after V lost 5 bases and J lost 5 bases. As DNA, the CDR3 is TGTGCCAGCAGCCCCAGTGGGGGACAGGGGGATTATCAGCCCCAGCATTTT. Translating it yields CASSPSGGQGDYQPQHF.